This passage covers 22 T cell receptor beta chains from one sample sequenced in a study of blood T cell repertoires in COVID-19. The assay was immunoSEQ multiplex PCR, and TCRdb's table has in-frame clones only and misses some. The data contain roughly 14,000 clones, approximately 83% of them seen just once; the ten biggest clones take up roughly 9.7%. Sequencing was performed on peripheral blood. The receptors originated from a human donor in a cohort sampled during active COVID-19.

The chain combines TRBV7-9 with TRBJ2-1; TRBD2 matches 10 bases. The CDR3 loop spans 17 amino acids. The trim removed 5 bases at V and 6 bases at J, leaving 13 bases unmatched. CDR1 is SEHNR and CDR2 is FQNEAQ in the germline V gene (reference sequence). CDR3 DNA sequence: TGTGCCAGCAGCAGCCGCGTACTTAGCGGGGGGTCCAATGAGCAGTTCTTC. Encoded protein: CASSSRVLSGGSNEQFF. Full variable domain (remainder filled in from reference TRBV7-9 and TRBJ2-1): DTGVSQNPRHKITKRGQNVTFRCDPISEHNRLYWYRQTLGQGPEFLTYFQNEAQLEKSRLLSDRFSAERPKGSFSTLEIQRTEQGDSAMYLCASSSRVLSGGSNEQFFGPGTRLTVL.

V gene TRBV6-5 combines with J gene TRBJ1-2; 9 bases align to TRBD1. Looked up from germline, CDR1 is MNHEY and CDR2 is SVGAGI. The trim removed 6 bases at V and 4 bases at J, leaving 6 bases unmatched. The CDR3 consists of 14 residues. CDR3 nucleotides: TGTGCCAGCAGGGCCGGGACAGGGCTCTATGGCTACACCTTC. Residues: CASRAGTGLYGYTF.

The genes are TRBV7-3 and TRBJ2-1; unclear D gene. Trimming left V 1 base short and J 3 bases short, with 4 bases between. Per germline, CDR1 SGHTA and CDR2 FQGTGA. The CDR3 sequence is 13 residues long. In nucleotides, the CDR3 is TGTGCCAGCAGCTTAAACAGCTACAATGAGCAGTTCTTC. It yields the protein CASSLNSYNEQFF.

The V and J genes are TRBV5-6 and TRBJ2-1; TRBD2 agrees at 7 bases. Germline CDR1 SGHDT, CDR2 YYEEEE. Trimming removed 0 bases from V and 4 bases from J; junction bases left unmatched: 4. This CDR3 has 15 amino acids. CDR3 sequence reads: CASSLVASGYNEQFF. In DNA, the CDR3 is TGTGCCAGCAGCTTGGTTGCTAGCGGTTACAATGAGCAGTTCTTC.

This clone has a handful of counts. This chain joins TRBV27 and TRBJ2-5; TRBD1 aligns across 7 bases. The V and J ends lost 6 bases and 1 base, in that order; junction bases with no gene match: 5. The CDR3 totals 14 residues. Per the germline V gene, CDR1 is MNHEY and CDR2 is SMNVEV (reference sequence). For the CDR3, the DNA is TGTGCCAGCAGCGACAGGGCTCCCCAAGAGACCCAGTACTTC. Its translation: CASSDRAPQETQYF.

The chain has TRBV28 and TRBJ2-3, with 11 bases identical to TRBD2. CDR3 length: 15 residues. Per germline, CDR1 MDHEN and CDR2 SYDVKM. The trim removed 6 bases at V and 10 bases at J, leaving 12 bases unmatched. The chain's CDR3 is CASRVGTSGPWSQYF. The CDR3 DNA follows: TGTGCCAGCAGAGTTGGGACTAGCGGACCTTGGTCGCAGTATTTT.

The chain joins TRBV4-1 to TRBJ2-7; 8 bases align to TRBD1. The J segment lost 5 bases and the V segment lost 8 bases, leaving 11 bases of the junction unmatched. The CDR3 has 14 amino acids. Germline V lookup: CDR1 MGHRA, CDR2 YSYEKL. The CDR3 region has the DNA TGCGCCAGCTCTGGACAGGGCCCGGGCCACGAGCAGTACTTC. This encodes CASSGQGPGHEQYF.

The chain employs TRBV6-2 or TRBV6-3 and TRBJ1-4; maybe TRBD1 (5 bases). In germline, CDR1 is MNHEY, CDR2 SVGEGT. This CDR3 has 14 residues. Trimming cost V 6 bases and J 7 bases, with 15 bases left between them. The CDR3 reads CASSPRQTSEKLFF. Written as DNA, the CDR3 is TGTGCCAGCAGCCCTAGACAGACGAGTGAAAAACTGTTTTTT.

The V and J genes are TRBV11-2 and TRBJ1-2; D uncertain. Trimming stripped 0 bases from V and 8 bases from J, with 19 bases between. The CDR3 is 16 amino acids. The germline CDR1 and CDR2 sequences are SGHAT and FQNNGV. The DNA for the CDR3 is TGTGCCAGCAGCTTAGATCGGGAGGATCCCGTCGGAGGCTACACCTTC. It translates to CASSLDREDPVGGYTF.

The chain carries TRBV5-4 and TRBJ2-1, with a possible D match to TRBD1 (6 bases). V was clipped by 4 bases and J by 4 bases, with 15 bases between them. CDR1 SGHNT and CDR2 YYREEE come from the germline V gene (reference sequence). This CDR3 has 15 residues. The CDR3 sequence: CASSPLAGTYNEQFF. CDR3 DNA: TGTGCCAGCAGCCCCTTGGCCGGGACATACAATGAGCAGTTCTTC.

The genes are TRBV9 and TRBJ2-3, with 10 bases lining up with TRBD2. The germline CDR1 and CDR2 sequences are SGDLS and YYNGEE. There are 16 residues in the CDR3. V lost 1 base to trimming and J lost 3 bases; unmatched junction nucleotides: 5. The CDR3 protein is CASSVSGGVLTDTQYF. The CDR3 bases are TGTGCCAGCAGCGTAAGCGGGGGGGTCTTAACAGATACGCAGTATTTT.

For the CDR3, the DNA is TGTGCCAGCAGAGGAGGGGGCTATAACACTGAAGCTTTCTTT. Translation gives CASRGGGYNTEAFF. The genes are TRBV7-9 and TRBJ1-1; 7 bases map to TRBD1. This CDR3 is built from 14 residues. Per germline, CDR1 SEHNR and CDR2 FQNEAQ (reference sequence). Trimming at V came to 6 bases and at J to 2 bases, leaving 6 bases not matched to a gene.

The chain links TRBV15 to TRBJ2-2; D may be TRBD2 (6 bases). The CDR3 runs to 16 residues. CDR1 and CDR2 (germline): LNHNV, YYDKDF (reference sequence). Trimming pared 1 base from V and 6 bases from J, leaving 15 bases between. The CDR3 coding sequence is TGTGCCACCAGCAGAGTATTTGGGGGGTCGGCCGGGGAGCTGTTTTTT. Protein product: CATSRVFGGSAGELFF.

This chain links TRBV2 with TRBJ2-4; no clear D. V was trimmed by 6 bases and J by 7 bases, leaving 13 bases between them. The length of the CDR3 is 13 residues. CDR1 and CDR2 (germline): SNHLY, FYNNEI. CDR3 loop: CASSSTRWNIQYF. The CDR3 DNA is TGTGCCAGCAGCTCCACCCGGTGGAACATTCAGTACTTC.

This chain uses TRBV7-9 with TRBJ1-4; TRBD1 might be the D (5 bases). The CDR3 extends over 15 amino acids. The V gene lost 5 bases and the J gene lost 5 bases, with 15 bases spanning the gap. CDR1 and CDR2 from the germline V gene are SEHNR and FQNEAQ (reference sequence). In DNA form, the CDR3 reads TGTGCCAGCAGCCCCCCGACAGTCCAAAATGAAAAACTGTTTTTT. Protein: CASSPPTVQNEKLFF.

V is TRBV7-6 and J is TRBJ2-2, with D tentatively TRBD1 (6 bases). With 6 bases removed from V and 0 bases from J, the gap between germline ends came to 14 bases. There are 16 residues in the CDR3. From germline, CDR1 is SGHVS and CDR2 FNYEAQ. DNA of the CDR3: TGTGCCAGCAGTAGAATCGCAGGGGCGAACACCGGGGAGCTGTTTTTT. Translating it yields CASSRIAGANTGELFF.

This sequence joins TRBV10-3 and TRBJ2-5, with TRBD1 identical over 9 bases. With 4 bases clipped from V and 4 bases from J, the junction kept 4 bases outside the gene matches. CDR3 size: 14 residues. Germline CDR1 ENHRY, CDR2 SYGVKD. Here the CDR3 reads CAISVGTGRETQYF. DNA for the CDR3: TGTGCCATCAGTGTCGGGACAGGGAGAGAGACCCAGTACTTC.

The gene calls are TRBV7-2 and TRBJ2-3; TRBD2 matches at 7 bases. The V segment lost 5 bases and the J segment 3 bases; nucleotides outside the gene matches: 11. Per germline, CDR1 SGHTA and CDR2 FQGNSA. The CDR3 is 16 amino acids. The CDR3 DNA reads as TGTGCCAGCAGCCATTTAGGCAGAGCGGGGACAGATACGCAGTATTTT. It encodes CASSHLGRAGTDTQYF. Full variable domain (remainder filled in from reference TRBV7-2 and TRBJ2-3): GAGVSQSPSNKVTEKGKDVELRCDPISGHTALYWYRQSLGQGLEFLIYFQGNSAPDKSGLPSDRFSAERTGGSVSTLTIQRTQQEDSAVYLCASSHLGRAGTDTQYFGPGTRLTVL.

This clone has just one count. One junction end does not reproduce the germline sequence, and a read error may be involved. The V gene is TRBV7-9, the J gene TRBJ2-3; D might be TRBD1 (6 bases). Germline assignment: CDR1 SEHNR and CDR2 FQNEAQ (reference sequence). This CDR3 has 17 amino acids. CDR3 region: CASSLAILGDNTDTQYF. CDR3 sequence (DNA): TGTGCCAGCAGCCTAGCCATCTTGGGGGACAACACAGATACGCAGTATTTT.

In DNA, the CDR3 is TGTGCCAGCAGCCAACCGGGGAGGAGGGTAGGCACCGGGGAGCTGTTTTTT. It is translated as CASSQPGRRVGTGELFF. The V and J genes are TRBV3-1 (or the pseudogene TRBV3-2) and TRBJ2-2, with D tentatively TRBD2 (6 bases). CDR1 LGHDT and CDR2 YNNKEL come from the germline V gene (reference sequence). The CDR3 runs to 17 residues. Trimming removed 2 bases from V and 4 bases from J, with 17 bases in between.

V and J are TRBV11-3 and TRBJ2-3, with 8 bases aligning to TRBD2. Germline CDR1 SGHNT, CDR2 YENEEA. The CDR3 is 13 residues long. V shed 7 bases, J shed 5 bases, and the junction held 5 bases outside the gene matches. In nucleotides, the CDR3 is TGTGCCAGCACTCCGACTAGCGAAGATACGCAGTATTTT. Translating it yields CASTPTSEDTQYF.

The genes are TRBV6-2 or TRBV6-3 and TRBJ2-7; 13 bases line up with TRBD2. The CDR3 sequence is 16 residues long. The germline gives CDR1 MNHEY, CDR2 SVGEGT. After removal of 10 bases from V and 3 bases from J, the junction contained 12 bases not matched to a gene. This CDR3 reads CANSSMRTSGGYEQYF. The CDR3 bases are TGTGCCAACAGCTCCATGCGGACTAGCGGGGGCTACGAGCAGTACTTC.